These 5 T cell receptor beta chains came from one sample sequenced in a study of shared clonotypes between healthy human individuals. Produced via immunoSEQ multiplex PCR; TCRdb's table is partial and in-frame only. The repertoire holds approximately 1.5 million clones, with 98% as singletons. Sequenced input: naive CD4+ T cells sorted from blood. Subset meaning: CD45RA+ positively selected. All receptors derive from a man aged 25-45 years in good health.

The V call is TRBV7-2, the J call TRBJ2-7; D is possibly TRBD1 (5 bases). The CDR3 consists of 14 residues. Trimming pared 0 bases from V and 5 bases from J, leaving 11 bases between. Germline CDR1 reads SGHTA; CDR2 reads FQGNSA. The CDR3 DNA reads TGTGCCAGCAGCTTAGCATGGCAGGGTGACGAGCAGTACTTC. Translating gives CASSLAWQGDEQYF.

This chain uses TRBV13 with TRBJ2-1; D gene ambiguous. Trimming left V 5 bases short and J 7 bases short, with 9 bases between. Per germline, CDR1 PRHDT and CDR2 FYEKMQ (reference sequence). This CDR3 comprises 12 residues. Here the CDR3 DNA reads TGTGCCAGCAGCCTCCGGTGGAATGAGCAGTTCTTC. Its translation: CASSLRWNEQFF.

The rearrangement joins TRBV10-2 to TRBJ1-1, with D hard to call. There are 11 residues in the CDR3. CDR1 is WSHSY, CDR2 SAAADI, per germline. Trimming removed 4 bases from V and 8 bases from J, with 8 bases in between. The CDR3 DNA is TGCGCCAGCAGTGTATTCAGGGAAGCTTTCTTT. Residues: CASSVFREAFF.

A word on this clone: The sample contains more than one DNA sequence encoding this CDR3. The rearrangement joins TRBV5-1 to TRBJ1-4; D is unclear. With 0 bases removed from V and 5 bases from J, the gap between germline ends came to 5 bases. This CDR3 has 13 amino acids. Looked up from germline, CDR1 is SGHRS and CDR2 is YFSETQ. CDR3 nucleotide sequence: TGCGCCAGCAGCTTGGGACGCAATGAAAAACTGTTTTTT. It yields the protein CASSLGRNEKLFF.

The chain has TRBV27 and TRBJ2-7, with D hard to call. Germline V gene sequence: CDR1 MNHEY, CDR2 SMNVEV (reference sequence). The CDR3 has 15 amino acids. Between the trimmed V and J ends, which lost 2 bases and 4 bases, there was a span of 15 bases. The CDR3 nucleotides are TGTGCCAGCAGTTTAACTCCGGCAGCGACTTACGAGCAGTACTTC. Translation: CASSLTPAATYEQYF.